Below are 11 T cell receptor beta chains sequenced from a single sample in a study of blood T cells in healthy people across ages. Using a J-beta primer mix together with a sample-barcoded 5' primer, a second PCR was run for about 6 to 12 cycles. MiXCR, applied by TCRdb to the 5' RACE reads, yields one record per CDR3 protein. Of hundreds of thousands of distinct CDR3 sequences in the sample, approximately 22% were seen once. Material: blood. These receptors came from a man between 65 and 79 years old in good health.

The CDR3 loop reads CSARIEFNYGYTF. The CDR3 nucleotides read TGCAGTGCTAGAATCGAGTTTAACTATGGCTACACCTTC. The chain combines TRBV20-1 with TRBJ1-2, with no clear D. The germline V gene encodes CDR1 DFQATT and CDR2 SNEGSKA (reference sequence). The CDR3 sequence is 13 residues long. Trimming removed 2 bases from V and 1 base from J, with 8 bases in between.

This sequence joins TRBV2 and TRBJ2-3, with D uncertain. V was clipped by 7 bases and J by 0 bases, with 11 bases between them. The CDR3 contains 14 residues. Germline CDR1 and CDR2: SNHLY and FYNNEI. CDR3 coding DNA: TGTGCCAGCAATCTGTATTCTAGCACAGATACGCAGTATTTT. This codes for CASNLYSSTDTQYF. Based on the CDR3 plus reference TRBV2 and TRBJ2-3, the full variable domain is EPEVTQTPSHQVTQMGQEVILRCVPISNHLYFYWYRQILGQKVEFLVSFYNNEISEKSEIFDDQFSVERPDGSNFTLKIRSTKLEDSAMYFCASNLYSSTDTQYFGPGTRLTVL.

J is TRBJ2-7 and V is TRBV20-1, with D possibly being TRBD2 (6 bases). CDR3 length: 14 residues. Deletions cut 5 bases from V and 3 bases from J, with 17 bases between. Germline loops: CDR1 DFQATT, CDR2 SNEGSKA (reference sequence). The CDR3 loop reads CSAARDWPYYEQYV. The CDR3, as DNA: TGCAGTGCTGCCCGGGACTGGCCTTACTACGAGCAGTACGTC.

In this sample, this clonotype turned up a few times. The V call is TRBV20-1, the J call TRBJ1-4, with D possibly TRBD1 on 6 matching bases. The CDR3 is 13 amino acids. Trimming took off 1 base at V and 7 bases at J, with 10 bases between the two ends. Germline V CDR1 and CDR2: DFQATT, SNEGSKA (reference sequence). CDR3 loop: CSARGTDGEKLFF. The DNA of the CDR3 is TGCAGTGCTAGAGGGACAGATGGTGAAAAACTGTTTTTT.

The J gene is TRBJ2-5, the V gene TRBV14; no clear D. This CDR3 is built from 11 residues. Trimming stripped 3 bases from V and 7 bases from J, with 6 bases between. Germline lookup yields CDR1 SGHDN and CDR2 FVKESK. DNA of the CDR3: TGTGCCAGCAGCCAGGGTTGGACCCAGTACTTC. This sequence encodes CASSQGWTQYF.

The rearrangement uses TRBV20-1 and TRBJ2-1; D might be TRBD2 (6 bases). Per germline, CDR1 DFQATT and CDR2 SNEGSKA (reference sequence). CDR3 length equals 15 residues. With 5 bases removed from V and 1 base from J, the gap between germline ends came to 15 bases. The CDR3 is CSAPTGALSYNEQFF. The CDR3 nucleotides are TGCAGTGCTCCTACGGGAGCATTATCCTACAATGAGCAGTTCTTC.

The CDR3 protein is CASGSTWGQFF. The CDR3 nucleotides are TGTGCTAGTGGTTCAACTTGGGGGCAGTTCTTC. V gene TRBV12-5 combines with J gene TRBJ2-1, with unresolved D. V lost 4 bases to trimming and J lost 12 bases, with 10 bases between them. Germline CDR1 and CDR2: LGHNT and FRNRAP. The CDR3 runs 11 residues.

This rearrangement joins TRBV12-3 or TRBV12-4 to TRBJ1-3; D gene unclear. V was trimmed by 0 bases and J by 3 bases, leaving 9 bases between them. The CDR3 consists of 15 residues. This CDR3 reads CASSLAHEVGNTIYF. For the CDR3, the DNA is TGTGCCAGCAGTTTAGCGCACGAGGTTGGAAACACCATATATTTT.

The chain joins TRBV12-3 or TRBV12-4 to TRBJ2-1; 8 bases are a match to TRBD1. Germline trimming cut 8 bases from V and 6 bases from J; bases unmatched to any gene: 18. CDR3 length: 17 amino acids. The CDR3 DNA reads TGTGCCAGCTGGACCGGGCGCAACAGGGGGAATATCAATGAGCAGTTCTTC. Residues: CASWTGRNRGNINEQFF.

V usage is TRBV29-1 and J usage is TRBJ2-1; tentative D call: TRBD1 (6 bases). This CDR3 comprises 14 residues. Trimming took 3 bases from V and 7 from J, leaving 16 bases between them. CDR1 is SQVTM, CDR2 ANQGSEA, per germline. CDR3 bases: TGCAGCGTTGAGGACTCCAGGGGCCGGAATGAGCAGTTCTTC. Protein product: CSVEDSRGRNEQFF.

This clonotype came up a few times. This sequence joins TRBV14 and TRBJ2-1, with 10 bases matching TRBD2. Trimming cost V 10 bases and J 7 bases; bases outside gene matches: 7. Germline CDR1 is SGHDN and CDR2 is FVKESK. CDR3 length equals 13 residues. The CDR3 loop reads CATKREGRNEQFF. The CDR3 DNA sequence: TGTGCCACCAAGCGGGAGGGCCGTAATGAGCAGTTCTTC.